Below, 25 T cell receptor beta chains from the same sample are listed, as sequenced in a study of blood T cell repertoires in COVID-19. Measured with immunoSEQ multiplex PCR; TCRdb has only the in-frame clones, and not every one. The table has tens of thousands of clones, 87% seen once. Sequenced input: peripheral blood. Receptors originate from a woman aged 45-65 years with acute or convalescent COVID-19.

The chain couples TRBV19 to TRBJ2-1, with D possibly matching TRBD2 (6 bases). The CDR3 consists of 14 residues. From germline, CDR1 is LNHDA and CDR2 SQIVND (reference sequence). Trimming cost V 5 bases and J 3 bases, with 11 bases left between them. CDR3 coding DNA: TGTGCCAGTAGTGCCACGGACTACTACAATGAGCAGTTCTTC. Its protein product is CASSATDYYNEQFF.

The rearrangement joins TRBV30 to TRBJ1-2, with TRBD1 as a possible D gene (5 bases). CDR1 is GTSNPN and CDR2 is SVGIG in the germline V gene (reference sequence). V dropped 1 base and J dropped 4 bases, with 10 bases sitting between them. This CDR3 has 13 residues. The chain's CDR3 is CAWSAQGGYGYTF. The CDR3 coding sequence is TGTGCCTGGAGTGCCCAGGGCGGCTATGGCTACACCTTC.

Written as DNA, the CDR3 is TGTGCCAGCAGCCTTGACAGCTCTGGGGCCAACGTCCTGACTTTC. Protein product: CASSLDSSGANVLTF. V gene TRBV2 combines with J gene TRBJ2-6; D is possibly TRBD1 (5 bases). Deletions cut 6 bases from V and 0 bases from J, with 9 bases between. The germline CDR1 and CDR2 sequences are SNHLY and FYNNEI. The CDR3 consists of 15 residues.

This clone showed up just once. The J gene is TRBJ2-7, the V gene TRBV2; 11 nucleotides match TRBD2. There are 15 residues in the CDR3. V lost 4 bases, J lost 8 bases, and 10 bases stayed unmatched. Germline V gives CDR1 SNHLY, CDR2 FYNNEI. In DNA form, the CDR3 reads TGTGCCAGCAGTGGGGGGACTAGCGGAAATACGAAGCAGTACTTC. It specifies CASSGGTSGNTKQYF.

V and J are TRBV6-5 and TRBJ2-1; D remains ambiguous. This CDR3 is 12 amino acids long. Germline V lookup: CDR1 MNHEY, CDR2 SVGAGI. Trimming cost V 6 bases and J 2 bases, with 5 bases left between them. This CDR3 is CASRSTYNEQFF. In DNA, the CDR3 is TGTGCCAGCAGGAGCACCTACAATGAGCAGTTCTTC.

The V call is TRBV5-1, the J call TRBJ1-6; no firm D call. CDR1 is SGHRS and CDR2 is YFSETQ in the germline V gene. The CDR3 length is 14 residues. V gave up 0 bases and J gave up 7 bases, with 8 bases separating them. The CDR3 nucleotides are TGCGCCAGCAGCTTGGGAGCGGGGAATTCACCCCTCCACTTT. This gives the protein CASSLGAGNSPLHF.

The chain carries TRBV4-1 and TRBJ1-5; D remains ambiguous. The CDR3 is 15 amino acids. V was shortened by 0 bases and J by 2 bases, with 8 bases between the two germline ends. The germline CDR1 and CDR2 sequences are MGHRA and YSYEKL. The CDR3 DNA reads TGCGCCAGCAGCCAAGAGGGGAGAGGCAATCAGCCCCAGCATTTT. Translation: CASSQEGRGNQPQHF.

The chain employs TRBV6-5 and TRBJ2-7; 8 bases match TRBD1. Germline CDR1 MNHEY, CDR2 SVGAGI. V trimming: 5 bases; J trimming: 6 bases; junction bases outside the gene matches: 6. This CDR3 contains 13 residues. CDR3 protein: CASSPRGLAEQYF. The CDR3, as DNA: TGTGCCAGCAGTCCCAGGGGGCTGGCCGAGCAGTACTTC.

The chain employs TRBV25-1 and TRBJ1-2; D might be TRBD1 (6 bases). This CDR3 spans 13 amino acids. V was trimmed by 4 bases and J by 7 bases, leaving 13 bases between them. Germline V gene data show CDR1 as MGHDK and CDR2 as SYGVNS. CDR3 sequence reads: CASSARGSGGYTF. Written as DNA, the CDR3 is TGTGCCAGCAGTGCCAGGGGAAGCGGTGGCTACACCTTC.

V is TRBV9 and J is TRBJ2-7, with 11 bases matching TRBD1. V shed 2 bases and J 5 bases; nucleotides not matched to a gene: 6. The CDR3 has 15 amino acids. Germline CDR1 SGDLS, CDR2 YYNGEE. The CDR3 protein is CASSVLDRGQNEQYF. The DNA for the CDR3 is TGTGCCAGCAGCGTTTTGGACAGGGGGCAGAACGAGCAGTACTTC.

This chain joins TRBV6-5 and TRBJ1-2; D unclear. The CDR3 sequence is 14 residues long. Germline CDR1 and CDR2: MNHEY and SVGAGI. The germline V and J ends were trimmed by 10 bases and 2 bases, with 17 bases remaining between them. The DNA for the CDR3 is TGTGCCACCTACGGGTCCATGAGCAACTATGGCTACACCTTC. As protein: CATYGSMSNYGYTF.

The rearrangement uses TRBV30 and TRBJ2-6, with 8 bases lining up with TRBD1. This CDR3 region has 17 residues. The V gene end was trimmed by 2 bases and the J gene end by 2 bases; junction bases not matched to a gene: 8. CDR1 is GTSNPN and CDR2 is SVGIG in the germline V gene (reference sequence). The CDR3: CAWSPWTGSTGANVLTF. CDR3 in DNA: TGTGCCTGGAGTCCTTGGACAGGGTCCACTGGGGCCAACGTCCTGACTTTC.

This clone was seen more than once but under ten times. Here the CDR3 DNA reads TGTGCCAGCACCCAGGGTAATTCACCCCTCCACTTT. It is translated as CASTQGNSPLHF. This chain uses TRBV11-2 with TRBJ1-6; D is possibly TRBD1 (5 bases). CDR1 and CDR2 from the germline V gene are SGHAT and FQNNGV. Trimming removed 7 bases at V and 6 bases at J, with 7 bases between. This CDR3 has 12 amino acids.

The genes are TRBV6-2 or TRBV6-3 and TRBJ1-2, with 9 bases aligning to TRBD1. V lost 5 bases to trimming and J lost 5 bases; unmatched junction nucleotides: 9. Germline V gene sequence: CDR1 MNHEY, CDR2 SVGEGT. The CDR3 runs 15 residues. CDR3 sequence (DNA): TGTGCCAGCAGTCCCTTCACAGGGGGCGGATATGGCTACACCTTC. It is translated as CASSPFTGGGYGYTF.

This clone has only one observation. The CDR3 is CASRPFGQAIYGYTF. The CDR3 DNA reads TGTGCCAGCAGGCCATTCGGACAGGCGATTTATGGCTACACCTTC. This rearrangement joins TRBV2 to TRBJ1-2, with 7 bases that match TRBD1. Trimming cost V 6 bases and J 5 bases; bases outside gene matches: 12. This CDR3 region has 15 residues. Germline CDR1 is SNHLY and CDR2 is FYNNEI.

The rearrangement links TRBV18 to TRBJ2-1; 11 positions agree with TRBD1. From germline, CDR1 is KGHSH and CDR2 LQKENI. V was pared by 5 bases and J by 4 bases, with 4 bases of the junction left unmatched. This CDR3 contains 15 residues. The CDR3 DNA reads as TGTGCCAGCTCATCGGGGACAGGGGGTTACAATGAGCAGTTCTTC. Its protein is CASSSGTGGYNEQFF.

The chain couples TRBV6-5 to TRBJ1-2; D gene unclear. The V end lost 8 bases, the J end lost 1 base, and 14 bases lay between the germline ends. Germline loops: CDR1 MNHEY, CDR2 SVGAGI. This CDR3 comprises 14 residues. The CDR3 loop is CASQRGGINYGYTF. Written as DNA, the CDR3 is TGTGCCAGCCAACGGGGAGGAATTAACTATGGCTACACCTTC.

The chain couples TRBV6-6 to TRBJ1-1, with 7 bases matching TRBD1. The CDR3 has 16 residues. V lost 6 bases, J lost 5 bases, and 15 bases stayed unmatched. Germline V gene sequence: CDR1 MNHNY, CDR2 SVGAGI (reference sequence). The CDR3 protein is CASSHSHGRGKTEAFF. The CDR3 nucleotides read TGTGCCAGCAGCCACTCGCATGGCAGGGGGAAAACTGAAGCTTTCTTT.

The rearrangement joins TRBV5-5 to TRBJ2-5; D is possibly TRBD1 (8 bases). Germline V gene sequence: CDR1 SGHKS, CDR2 YYEKEE (reference sequence). V was pared by 2 bases and J by 2 bases, with 16 bases between. The CDR3 length is 16 residues. The CDR3 sequence: CASSFGGRTGQETQYF. Written as DNA, the CDR3 is TGTGCCAGCAGCTTCGGGGGGAGGACAGGGCAAGAGACCCAGTACTTC. The full variable domain, completed using reference TRBV5-5 and TRBJ2-5, is DAGVTQSPTHLIKTRGQQVTLRCSPISGHKSVSWYQQVLGQGPQFIFQYYEKEERGRGNFPDRFSARQFPNYSSELNVNALLLGDSALYLCASSFGGRTGQETQYFGPGTRLLVL.

The rearrangement uses TRBV29-1 and TRBJ1-2, with a possible D match to TRBD1 (6 bases). Germline assignment: CDR1 SQVTM and CDR2 ANQGSEA. This CDR3 has 11 residues. The V gene lost 7 bases and the J gene lost 7 bases, with 13 bases spanning the gap. CDR3 DNA sequence: TGCAGCGCCCCGGGACAAAGTGGCTACACCTTC. As protein: CSAPGQSGYTF.

The chain combines TRBV7-6 with TRBJ1-4; D gene uncertain. V was shortened by 3 bases and J by 4 bases, with 12 bases between the two germline ends. This CDR3 contains 15 residues. From germline, CDR1 is SGHVS and CDR2 FNYEAQ. CDR3 residues: CASSLTSMINEKLFF. CDR3 nucleotide sequence: TGTGCCAGCAGCTTGACAAGCATGATTAATGAAAAACTGTTTTTT. Based on the CDR3 plus reference TRBV7-6 and TRBJ1-4, the full variable domain is GAGVSQSPRYKVTKRGQDVALRCDPISGHVSLYWYRQALGQGPEFLTYFNYEAQQDKSGLPNDRFSAERPEGSISTLTIQRTEQRDSAMYRCASSLTSMINEKLFFGSGTQLSVL.

This chain joins TRBV5-1 and TRBJ1-2; D uncertain. From germline, CDR1 is SGHRS and CDR2 YFSETQ. The CDR3 length is 17 residues. The V end lost 4 bases, the J end lost 0 bases, and 19 bases lay between the germline ends. CDR3 residues: CASSKTTPGLANYGYTF. In nucleotides, the CDR3 is TGCGCCAGCAGCAAGACTACTCCTGGTTTAGCTAACTATGGCTACACCTTC.

The chain uses TRBV7-3 and TRBJ1-6; tentative D call: TRBD1 (6 bases). Germline CDR1 SGHTA, CDR2 FQGTGA. Trimming stripped 2 bases from V and 7 bases from J, with 12 bases between. This CDR3 has 15 residues. The CDR3 protein is CASSLVGQGNSPLHF. CDR3 in DNA: TGTGCCAGCAGCTTAGTGGGGCAGGGGAATTCACCCCTCCACTTT. The full variable domain, in which reference TRBV7-3 and TRBJ1-6 provide the parts outside the CDR3, is GAGVSQTPSNKVTEKGKYVELRCDPISGHTALYWYRQSLGQGPEFLIYFQGTGAADDSGLPNDRFFAVRPEGSVSTLKIQRTERGDSAVYLCASSLVGQGNSPLHFGNGTRLTVT.

The CDR3, as DNA: TGTGCCAGCAGTCGAGGACAGGGGGCGACAGATACGCAGTATTTT. Protein sequence: CASSRGQGATDTQYF. This chain links TRBV11-3 with TRBJ2-3; 11 positions match TRBD1. V gave up 6 bases and J gave up 3 bases; unmatched junction bases: 5. The CDR3 has 15 residues. Germline-derived CDR1 and CDR2 are SGHNT and YENEEA.

The chain has TRBV5-1 and TRBJ2-6, with a tentative D call TRBD1 (7 bases). V lost 7 bases, J lost 0 bases, and 11 bases lay in between. The CDR3 runs 15 residues. CDR1 is SGHRS and CDR2 is YFSETQ in the germline V gene. CDR3 amino acids: CASEQGGSGANVLTF. The CDR3 bases are TGCGCCAGCGAGCAGGGGGGCTCTGGGGCCAACGTCCTGACTTTC.